Below are 27 T cell receptor beta chains sequenced from a single sample in a study of molecular identifiers for immune sequencing clone quantification. Using its own MiXCR run on the PCR reads, TCRdb lists one record per CDR3 protein. The sample has hundreds of thousands of distinct CDR3 sequences, just under 20% seen once. The sample taken for sequencing was naive CD8+ T cells from blood, with Jurkat cell RNA spiked in. Described subset: FACS-sorted CD8+CD4-CCR7+CD45RA+ naive T cells. These receptors were taken from a human donor in good health. Some libraries in this study had Jurkat cell RNA spiked in.

This clonotype was found a few times. The chain carries TRBV5-6 and TRBJ2-3, with 9 bases matching TRBD1. The CDR3 covers 16 residues. V lost 4 bases to trimming and J lost 4 bases; unmatched junction nucleotides: 10. Looked up from germline, CDR1 is SGHDT and CDR2 is YYEEEE. In nucleotides, the CDR3 is TGTGCCAGCAGCCGGACCGGGACAGGGTTGCCAGATACGCAGTATTTT. It specifies CASSRTGTGLPDTQYF.

This sequence joins TRBV4-3 and TRBJ2-1, with 15 nucleotides matching TRBD2. After removal of 0 bases from V and 1 base from J, the junction contained 4 bases not matched to a gene. Per germline, CDR1 LGHNA and CDR2 YSLEER. The CDR3 runs to 19 residues. CDR3: CASSQDRTSGGVSYNEQFF. The DNA of the CDR3 is TGCGCCAGCAGCCAAGATCGGACTAGCGGGGGGGTATCCTACAATGAGCAGTTCTTC.

Many counts were recorded for this clonotype. The gene calls are TRBV27 and TRBJ1-1, with a possible D match to TRBD1 (5 bases). Trimming left V 3 bases short and J 3 bases short, with 11 bases between. CDR3 length: 14 amino acids. Germline values: CDR1 MNHEY, CDR2 SMNVEV (reference sequence). CDR3 nucleotide sequence: TGTGCCAGCAGTTTCTATAGGGGTGACACTGAAGCTTTCTTT. Its protein product is CASSFYRGDTEAFF.

The sample holds many counts of this clonotype. In nucleotides, the CDR3 is TGTGCCAGCAGCACCTCCGACGCGGGGACCTCCTACAATGAGCAGTTCTTC. Encoded protein: CASSTSDAGTSYNEQFF. V usage is TRBV28 and J usage is TRBJ2-1; TRBD2 is a possible D gene (6 bases). CDR1 MDHEN and CDR2 SYDVKM come from the germline V gene. The CDR3 totals 17 residues. Trimming took off 6 bases at V and 0 bases at J, with 18 bases between the two ends. The complete variable domain, with remaining parts taken from reference TRBV28 and TRBJ2-1, reads DVKVTQSSRYLVKRTGEKVFLECVQDMDHENMFWYRQDPGLGLRLIYFSYDVKMKEKGDIPEGYSVSREKKERFSLILESASTNQTSMYLCASSTSDAGTSYNEQFFGPGTRLTVL.

A note on this clonotype: A much larger clone lies a single base off, so this may be a read error. The chain has TRBV6-2 or TRBV6-3 and TRBJ2-5; no reliable D call. V lost 5 bases and J 5 bases, leaving 9 bases between the germline ends. The CDR3 sequence is 12 residues long. Germline CDR1 is MNHEY and CDR2 is SVGEGT. The CDR3 bases are TGTGCCAGCAGTCACCCGGATGAGACCCAGTACTTC. Residues: CASSHPDETQYF.

Worth noting for this clonotype: The junction departs from germline at one end; a sequencing error may be responsible. The rearrangement links TRBV9 to TRBJ2-1, with TRBD2 as a possible D gene (5 bases). Germline CDR1 is SGDLS and CDR2 is YYNGEE. The CDR3 extends over 14 amino acids. CDR3 coding DNA: TGTGCCAGCAGCGTAGATCTAGCTGGCAATGAGCCGTTCTTC. Protein sequence: CASSVDLAGNEPFF.

As concerns this clonotype: This may arise from a read error, as a much more abundant clone is one base away. The rearrangement joins TRBV7-9 to TRBJ2-2; possibly TRBD1 or TRBD2 for D (5 bases each). CDR1 is SEHNR and CDR2 is FQNEAQ in the germline V gene (reference sequence). V was clipped by 1 base and J by 2 bases, with 14 bases between them. The CDR3 is 17 residues long. CDR3 bases: TGTGCCAGCAGCTTAGTTTGGGGACGCTCCAACACCGGGGAGCTGTTTTTT. Translated, it gives CASSLVWGRSNTGELFF.

Worth noting for this clonotype: Just one base apart from a much larger clone, this may be a read error. The V call is TRBV2, the J call TRBJ2-7; a possible D gene is TRBD1 (6 bases). Germline lookup yields CDR1 SNHLY and CDR2 FYNNEI. The CDR3 spans 11 residues. This CDR3 is CACSELQGSYF. Here the CDR3 DNA reads TGTGCCTGCAGTGAACTTCAGGGGAGTTACTTC.

The V and J genes are TRBV7-9 and TRBJ2-7; a weak D match, TRBD1 (6 bases). CDR1 is SEHNR and CDR2 is FQNEAQ in the germline V gene (reference sequence). This CDR3 contains 18 residues. The V and J ends lost 4 bases and 4 bases respectively, with 26 bases between them. CDR3: CASSSSLNQQGLAYEQYF. Here the CDR3 DNA reads TGTGCCAGCAGCTCTAGTTTAAATCAACAGGGCCTTGCGTACGAGCAGTACTTC.

In its sample, this clonotype was seen a few times. This rearrangement joins TRBV6-5 to TRBJ2-7, with 9 bases lining up with TRBD1. The V and J ends lost 7 bases and 4 bases, in that order; junction bases with no gene match: 8. Germline V lookup: CDR1 MNHEY, CDR2 SVGAGI. The CDR3 runs to 14 residues. In DNA form, the CDR3 reads TGTGCCAGCACTAATACAGGGGGCTCTTACGAGCAGTACTTC. Protein sequence: CASTNTGGSYEQYF.

Note on this clonotype: With a much larger clone just one base away, this may be a read error. The V and J genes are TRBV14 and TRBJ2-3, with D perhaps matching TRBD1 (5 bases). The DNA end is more similar to TRBJ1-5, so the J call may be wrong. The CDR3 totals 16 residues. Germline V gives CDR1 SGHDN, CDR2 FVKESK. Here the CDR3 reads CASSTWDDILTDTQHF. The DNA of the CDR3 is TGTGCCAGCAGCACGTGGGACGATATCTTAACAGATACGCAGCATTTT.

Concerning this clonotype itself: A much larger clonotype is one base distant, so this may be a read error. V is TRBV28 and J is TRBJ2-3; D might be TRBD1 (6 bases). This CDR3 contains 12 residues. Germline V gives CDR1 MDHEN, CDR2 SYDVKM. This chain's CDR3 is CASRGQSDTKYF. CDR3 nucleotide sequence: TGTGCCAGCAGAGGACAGTCCGATACGAAGTATTTT. The complete variable domain, with remaining parts taken from reference TRBV28 and TRBJ2-3, reads DVKVTQSSRYLVKRTGEKVFLECVQDMDHENMFWYRQDPGLGLRLIYFSYDVKMKEKGDIPEGYSVSREKKERFSLILESASTNQTSMYLCASRGQSDTKYFGPGTRLTVL.

In regard to this clonotype: A junction boundary mismatches the germline segment, possibly from a read error. The chain recombines TRBV12-3 or TRBV12-4 with TRBJ1-2; D not resolved. This CDR3 region has 16 residues. Here the CDR3 DNA reads TGTGCCAGCAGTAAAGAAACCGGGTCATCAAACTGTGGCTACACCTTC. Translated: CASSKETGSSNCGYTF.

The rearrangement links TRBV12-3 or TRBV12-4 to TRBJ2-7; possible D gene TRBD2, 7 bases. V was shortened by 5 bases and J by 5 bases, with 16 bases between the two germline ends. This CDR3 is built from 14 residues. The CDR3 DNA reads TGTGCCAGCAGTCCCCTCTGGGGGGGCAACGAGCAGTACTTC. This sequence encodes CASSPLWGGNEQYF.

This clonotype was picked up many times. The chain employs TRBV7-9 and TRBJ1-2; 7 bases map to TRBD1. The germline V gene encodes CDR1 SEHNR and CDR2 FQNEAQ (reference sequence). V lost 5 bases and J lost 4; bases outside the gene matches: 4. This CDR3 is built from 13 residues. The CDR3 bases are TGTGCCAGCAGCACTGGGACAGTCTATGGCTACACCTTC. Protein product: CASSTGTVYGYTF.

In its sample, this clonotype was seen many times. V gene TRBV6-5 combines with J gene TRBJ2-3, with 9 bases fitting TRBD2. Germline V lookup: CDR1 MNHEY, CDR2 SVGAGI. Germline trimming cut 0 bases from V and 2 bases from J; bases unmatched to any gene: 6. The CDR3 totals 17 residues. DNA of the CDR3: TGTGCCAGCAGTTACTCTCCTAGCGGGGTGATCACAGATACGCAGTATTTT. Amino acids: CASSYSPSGVITDTQYF.

The rearrangement uses TRBV6-5 and TRBJ1-2, with 7 bases lining up with TRBD1. Per germline, CDR1 MNHEY and CDR2 SVGAGI. This CDR3 is 12 amino acids long. Trimming took 6 bases from V and 8 from J; bases not matched to a gene: 6. The CDR3 DNA reads TGTGCCAGCAGCGAGATGGGACAGGGCTACACCTTC. This translates into CASSEMGQGYTF.

The table lists this clonotype with many counts. V gene TRBV7-2 combines with J gene TRBJ2-2; possibly TRBD2 for D (5 bases). The germline V gene encodes CDR1 SGHTA and CDR2 FQGNSA. The CDR3 loop spans 15 amino acids. V gave up 5 bases and J gave up 2 bases, with 12 bases separating them. In nucleotides, the CDR3 is TGTGCCAGCAGCCGAGAGCGGTTAAACACCGGGGAGCTGTTTTTT. Translating gives CASSRERLNTGELFF.

The sample holds many counts of this clonotype. The V and J genes are TRBV9 and TRBJ2-1; no definite D call. The CDR3 totals 12 residues. Trimming took 0 bases from V and 6 from J, leaving 4 bases between them. Per germline, CDR1 SGDLS and CDR2 YYNGEE. The CDR3 DNA reads TGTGCCAGCAGCGTAGCTTTCAATGAGCAGTTCTTC. It specifies CASSVAFNEQFF. Using reference TRBV9 and TRBJ2-1 for the parts outside the CDR3, the full variable domain is DSGVTQTPKHLITATGQRVTLRCSPRSGDLSVYWYQQSLDQGLQFLIQYYNGEERAKGNILERFSAQQFPDLHSELNLSSLELGDSALYFCASSVAFNEQFFGPGTRLTVL.

This clonotype was recorded at least ten times. This chain connects TRBV9 to TRBJ2-3; D is possibly TRBD1 or TRBD2 (6 bases each). CDR3 length equals 17 residues. Looked up from germline, CDR1 is SGDLS and CDR2 is YYNGEE. V lost 2 bases and J 6 bases, leaving 22 bases between the germline ends. CDR3 amino acids: CASSVGGAPGVTDTQYF. The CDR3 nucleotides read TGTGCCAGCAGCGTGGGGGGCGCTCCGGGAGTAACCGATACGCAGTATTTT.

At least ten counts were recorded for this clonotype. The V gene is TRBV29-1, the J gene TRBJ1-1; a possible D gene is TRBD1 (5 bases). Germline CDR1 is SQVTM and CDR2 is ANQGSEA. V lost 7 bases and J 7 bases, leaving 10 bases between the germline ends. This CDR3 has 10 amino acids. CDR3 DNA sequence: TGCAGCGGTAGGGACGGTGAAGCTTTCTTT. Translating gives CSGRDGEAFF.

This clonotype appeared many times. This chain uses TRBV4-3 with TRBJ1-1; D remains unclear. Trimming pared 0 bases from V and 1 base from J, leaving 9 bases between. Germline assignment: CDR1 LGHNA and CDR2 YSLEER. The CDR3 covers 15 residues. CDR3 amino acids: CASSQDGSSNTEAFF. In nucleotides, the CDR3 is TGCGCCAGCAGCCAAGATGGCAGCTCGAACACTGAAGCTTTCTTT.

V is TRBV28 and J is TRBJ1-2; D possibly corresponds to TRBD1 (5 bases). Germline V gene lookup returns CDR1 MDHEN and CDR2 SYDVKM. This CDR3 has 14 residues. V lost 2 bases and J lost 8, with 15 bases in between. CDR3 protein: CASSLRGDAYGYTF. CDR3 DNA sequence: TGTGCCAGCAGTTTAAGAGGGGACGCATACGGCTACACCTTC.

This clonotype was seen at least ten times. The J gene is TRBJ2-6, the V gene TRBV5-5; D ambiguous. CDR1 SGHKS and CDR2 YYEKEE come from the germline V gene (reference sequence). Trimming stripped 1 base from V and 0 bases from J, with 14 bases between. The CDR3 is 18 amino acids. CDR3 protein: CASSLYEGGPSGANVLTF. Written as DNA, the CDR3 is TGTGCCAGCAGCTTGTATGAAGGCGGCCCCTCTGGGGCCAACGTCCTGACTTTC. Full variable domain (rest looked up from reference TRBV5-5 and TRBJ2-6): DAGVTQSPTHLIKTRGQQVTLRCSPISGHKSVSWYQQVLGQGPQFIFQYYEKEERGRGNFPDRFSARQFPNYSSELNVNALLLGDSALYLCASSLYEGGPSGANVLTFGAGSRLTVL.

This clonotype was recorded at least ten times. The rearrangement uses TRBV27 and TRBJ2-3; tentative D call: TRBD2 (6 bases). CDR3 length: 14 residues. The germline V gene has CDR1 MNHEY and CDR2 SMNVEV (reference sequence). Trimming took 7 bases from V and 5 from J, leaving 16 bases between them. The CDR3 loop is CASTAGRAIDTQYF. CDR3 bases: TGTGCCAGCACCGCGGGGCGCGCGATAGATACGCAGTATTTT.

This clonotype was observed a few times. The CDR3 is CASSLVRSDRGLEQYF. DNA of the CDR3: TGTGCCAGCAGCTTAGTAAGGTCGGACAGGGGGCTCGAGCAGTACTTC. The V gene is TRBV7-9, the J gene TRBJ2-7; TRBD1 matches 11 bases. CDR3 size: 16 residues. V lost 1 base, J lost 6 bases, and 8 bases stayed unmatched. Germline assignment: CDR1 SEHNR and CDR2 FQNEAQ (reference sequence).

This sequence joins TRBV5-4 and TRBJ1-4; D gene uncertain. Germline V gene lookup returns CDR1 SGHNT and CDR2 YYREEE (reference sequence). Trimming cost V 0 bases and J 5 bases, with 8 bases left between them. The CDR3 loop spans 14 amino acids. The CDR3 DNA reads as TGTGCCAGCAGCTTGGACCGCAGAAATGAAAAACTGTTTTTT. This encodes CASSLDRRNEKLFF.